This T cell receptor beta chain is from a study of CD8+ T cells in alopecia areata. Across the whole study: Treatment ran 6 to 18 months, with 6 months of follow-up afterward.

This clone was seen only a few times. Its antigen is unidentified. The germline gives CDR1 SQVTM, CDR2 ANQGSEA. The V gene lost 0 bases and the J gene lost 3 bases, with 24 bases spanning the gap. This CDR3 spans 18 amino acids. RNA was isolated and reverse transcribed to cDNA, the sequencing template. Measured with immunoSEQ multiplex PCR; TCRdb has only the in-frame clones, and not every one. Among about 270,000 clones listed, roughly 60% were seen once. The treatment here: oral pan-JAK inhibitor, 5-10 mg twice daily. Those with alopecia areata gave lesional scalp punch biopsies and peripheral blood. Notes on the study in general: Tofacitinib did not eliminate many expanded lesional clones from scalp or blood.

The source is a human donor with alopecia areata. The chain links TRBV29-1 to TRBJ2-7; D possibly uses TRBD1 or TRBD2 (5 bases each). Sequencing was performed on CD4+ T cells sorted from blood, taken at approximately week 52, from a patient treated with tofacitinib. CDR3 sequence reads: CSVEDSTPGRLYDYEQYF. The CDR3 nucleotides are TGCAGCGTTGAAGATTCAACGCCGGGACGCCTGTATGACTACGAGCAGTACTTC.